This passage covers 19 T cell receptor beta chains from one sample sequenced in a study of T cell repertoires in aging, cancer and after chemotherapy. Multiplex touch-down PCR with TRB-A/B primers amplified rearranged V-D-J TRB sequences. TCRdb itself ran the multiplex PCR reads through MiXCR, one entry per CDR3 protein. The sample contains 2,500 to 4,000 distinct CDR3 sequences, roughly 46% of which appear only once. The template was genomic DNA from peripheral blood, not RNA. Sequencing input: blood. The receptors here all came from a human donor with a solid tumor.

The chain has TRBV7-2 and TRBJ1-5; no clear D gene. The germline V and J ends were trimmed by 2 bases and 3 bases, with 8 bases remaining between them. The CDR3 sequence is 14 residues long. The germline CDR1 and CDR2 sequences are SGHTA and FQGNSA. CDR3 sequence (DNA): TGTGCCAGCAGCTTACCTGGTTTCAATCAGCCCCAGCATTTT. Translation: CASSLPGFNQPQHF.

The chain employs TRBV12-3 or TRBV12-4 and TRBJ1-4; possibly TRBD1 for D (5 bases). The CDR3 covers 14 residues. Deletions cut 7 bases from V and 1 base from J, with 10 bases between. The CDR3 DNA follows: TGTGCCAGCACCTGGGGCAGAACTAATGAAAAACTGTTTTTT. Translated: CASTWGRTNEKLFF.

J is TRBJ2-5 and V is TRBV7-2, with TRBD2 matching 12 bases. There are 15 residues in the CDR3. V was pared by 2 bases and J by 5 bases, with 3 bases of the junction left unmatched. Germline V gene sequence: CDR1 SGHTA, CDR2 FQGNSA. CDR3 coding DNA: TGTGCCAGCAGCTTACTAGCGGGGGGGCGGGAGACCCAGTACTTC. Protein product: CASSLLAGGRETQYF.

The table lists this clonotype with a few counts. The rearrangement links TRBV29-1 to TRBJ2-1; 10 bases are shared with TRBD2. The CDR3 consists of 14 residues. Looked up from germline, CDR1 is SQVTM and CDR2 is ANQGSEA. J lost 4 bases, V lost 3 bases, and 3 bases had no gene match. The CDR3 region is CSVDLAGVYNEQFF. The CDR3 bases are TGCAGCGTTGACCTAGCGGGAGTTTACAATGAGCAGTTCTTC.

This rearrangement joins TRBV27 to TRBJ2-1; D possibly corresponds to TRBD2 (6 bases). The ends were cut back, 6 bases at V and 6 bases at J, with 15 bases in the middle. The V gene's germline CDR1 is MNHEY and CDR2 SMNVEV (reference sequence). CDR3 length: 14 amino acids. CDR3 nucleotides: TGTGCCAGCAGGGAGGGAGCTCGGATCAATGAGCAGTTCTTC. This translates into CASREGARINEQFF.

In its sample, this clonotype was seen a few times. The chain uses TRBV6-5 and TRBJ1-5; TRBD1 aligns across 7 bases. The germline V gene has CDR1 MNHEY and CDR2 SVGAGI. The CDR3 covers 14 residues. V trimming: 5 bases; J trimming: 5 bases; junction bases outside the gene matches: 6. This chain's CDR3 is CASSVRGIDQPQHF. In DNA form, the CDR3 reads TGTGCCAGCAGTGTCAGGGGGATTGATCAGCCCCAGCATTTT.

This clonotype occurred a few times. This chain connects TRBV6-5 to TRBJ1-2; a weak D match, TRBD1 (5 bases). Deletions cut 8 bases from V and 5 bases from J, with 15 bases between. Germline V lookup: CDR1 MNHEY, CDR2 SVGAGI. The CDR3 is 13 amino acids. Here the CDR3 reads CASGGQGGYGYTF. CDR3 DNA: TGTGCCAGCGGTGGTCAGGGCGGATATGGCTACACCTTC.

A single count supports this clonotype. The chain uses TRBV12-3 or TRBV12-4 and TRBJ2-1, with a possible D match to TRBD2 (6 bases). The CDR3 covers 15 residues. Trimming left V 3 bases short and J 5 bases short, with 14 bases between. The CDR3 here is CASSFGLAHNNEQFF. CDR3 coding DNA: TGTGCCAGCAGTTTTGGGCTAGCGCATAACAATGAGCAGTTCTTC.

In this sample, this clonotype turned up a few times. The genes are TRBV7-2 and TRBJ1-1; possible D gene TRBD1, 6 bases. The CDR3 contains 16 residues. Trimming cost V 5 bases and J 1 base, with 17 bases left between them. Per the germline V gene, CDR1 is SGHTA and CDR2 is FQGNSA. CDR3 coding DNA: TGTGCCAGCAGCCTTGGGACACTTGGAGGGAACACTGAAGCTTTCTTT. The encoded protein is CASSLGTLGGNTEAFF.

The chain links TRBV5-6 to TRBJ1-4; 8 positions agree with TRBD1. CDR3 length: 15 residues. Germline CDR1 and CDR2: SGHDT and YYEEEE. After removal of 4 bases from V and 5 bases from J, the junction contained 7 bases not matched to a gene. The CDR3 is CASSEVGTGNEKLFF. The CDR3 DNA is TGTGCCAGCAGCGAAGTTGGGACAGGAAATGAAAAACTGTTTTTT.

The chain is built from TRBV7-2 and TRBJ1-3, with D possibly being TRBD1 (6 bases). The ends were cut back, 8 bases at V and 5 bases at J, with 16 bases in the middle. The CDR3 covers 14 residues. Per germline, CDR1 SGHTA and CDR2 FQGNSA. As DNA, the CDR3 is TGTGCCAGCCAGGACAGAGGGGCTAGAAACACCATATATTTT. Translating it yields CASQDRGARNTIYF. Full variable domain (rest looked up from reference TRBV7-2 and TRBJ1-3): GAGVSQSPSNKVTEKGKDVELRCDPISGHTALYWYRQSLGQGLEFLIYFQGNSAPDKSGLPSDRFSAERTGGSVSTLTIQRTQQEDSAVYLCASQDRGARNTIYFGEGSWLTVV.

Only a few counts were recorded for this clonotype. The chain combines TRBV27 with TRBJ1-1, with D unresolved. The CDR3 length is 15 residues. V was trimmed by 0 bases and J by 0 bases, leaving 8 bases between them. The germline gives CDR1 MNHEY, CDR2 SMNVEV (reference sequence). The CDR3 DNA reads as TGTGCCAGCAGTTTATCTTGGGTAGTGAACACTGAAGCTTTCTTT. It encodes CASSLSWVVNTEAFF.

This chain's CDR3 is CASSLGPNNEQFF. CDR3 coding DNA: TGTGCCAGCAGCCTGGGACCGAACAATGAGCAGTTCTTC. The chain is built from TRBV11-2 and TRBJ2-1; D could derive from TRBD1 or TRBD2 (5 bases each). In germline, CDR1 is SGHAT, CDR2 FQNNGV. The CDR3 runs to 13 residues. Trimming took off 5 bases at V and 5 bases at J, with 10 bases between the two ends.

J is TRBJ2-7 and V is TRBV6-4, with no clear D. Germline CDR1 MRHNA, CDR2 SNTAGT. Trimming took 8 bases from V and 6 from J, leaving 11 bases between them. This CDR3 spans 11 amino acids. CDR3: CASLELVEQYF. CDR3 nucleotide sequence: TGTGCCAGCCTGGAACTGGTCGAGCAGTACTTC.

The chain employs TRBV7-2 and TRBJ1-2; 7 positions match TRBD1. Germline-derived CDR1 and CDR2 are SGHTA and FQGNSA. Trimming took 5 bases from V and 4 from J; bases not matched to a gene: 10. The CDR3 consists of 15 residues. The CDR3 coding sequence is TGTGCCAGCAGCGATACCGGGACAGAGATCTATGGCTACACCTTC. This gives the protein CASSDTGTEIYGYTF. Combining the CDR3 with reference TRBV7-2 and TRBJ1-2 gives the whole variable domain GAGVSQSPSNKVTEKGKDVELRCDPISGHTALYWYRQSLGQGLEFLIYFQGNSAPDKSGLPSDRFSAERTGGSVSTLTIQRTQQEDSAVYLCASSDTGTEIYGYTFGSGTRLTVV.

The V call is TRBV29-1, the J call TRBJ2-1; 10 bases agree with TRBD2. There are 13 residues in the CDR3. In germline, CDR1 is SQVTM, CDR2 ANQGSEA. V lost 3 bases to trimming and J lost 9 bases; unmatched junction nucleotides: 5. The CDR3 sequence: CSVEASGSFEQFF. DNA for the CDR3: TGCAGCGTTGAGGCTAGCGGGAGTTTTGAGCAGTTCTTC.

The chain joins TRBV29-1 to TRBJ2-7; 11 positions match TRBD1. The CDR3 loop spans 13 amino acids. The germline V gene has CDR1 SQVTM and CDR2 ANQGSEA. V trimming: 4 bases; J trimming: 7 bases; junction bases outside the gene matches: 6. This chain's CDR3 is CSVGSDRGREQYF. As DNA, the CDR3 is TGCAGCGTTGGGTCGGACAGGGGGCGAGAGCAGTACTTC.

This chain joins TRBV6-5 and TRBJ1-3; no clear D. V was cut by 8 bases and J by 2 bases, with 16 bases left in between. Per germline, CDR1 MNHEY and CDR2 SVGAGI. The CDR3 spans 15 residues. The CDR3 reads CASGREVLTGNTIYF. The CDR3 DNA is TGTGCCAGCGGCCGAGAGGTACTGACTGGAAACACCATATATTTT.

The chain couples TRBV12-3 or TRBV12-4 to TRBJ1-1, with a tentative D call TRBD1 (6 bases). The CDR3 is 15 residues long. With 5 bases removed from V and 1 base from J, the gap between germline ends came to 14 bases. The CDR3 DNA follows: TGTGCCAGCAGTCCTGGGACAAGAAAGAACACTGAAGCTTTCTTT. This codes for CASSPGTRKNTEAFF.